The T cell receptor (beta chain) under discussion was sequenced for a study of cytomegalovirus exposure and HLA in healthy donors. Overall study findings and caveats: The productive fraction for most TCR beta V segments was about 87% or about 30% in an earlier analysis. When presence/absence was analysed, sequencing depth was taken to be roughly uniform across donors.

The CDR3 consists of 17 residues. Looked up from germline, CDR1 is SGHVS and CDR2 is FNYEAQ. The V gene end was trimmed by 5 bases and the J gene end by 0 bases; junction bases not matched to a gene: 8. The donors gave bone marrow, and they were healthy. Turning to this clone: Its antigen is not known.

60 Vbeta and 13 Jbeta primers were used in PCR. Assay: immunoSEQ multiplex PCR; the TCRdb copy retains only in-frame clones and omits some. The sample yields 150,000 to 180,000 clones, approximately 74% seen once. The source is a young man in good health and CMV-seronegative. Sequencing input: PBMCs. The chain carries TRBV7-6 and TRBJ2-1; the match to TRBD2 covers 9 bases. CDR3: CASSALTSGGSYNEQFF. The DNA for the CDR3 is TGTGCCAGCAGCGCCTTGACTAGCGGCGGCTCCTACAATGAGCAGTTCTTC.